Shown below are 4 T cell receptor beta chains from a single sample sequenced in a study of blood T cell repertoires in COVID-19. Some clones are missing from TCRdb's copy, which holds only in-frame ones; the method was immunoSEQ multiplex PCR. The table shows 450,000 or so clones, with less than 95% occurring only once. Input material: PBMCs or T cells enriched from blood (not recorded which). These receptors were collected from a man between 18 and 35 years old who had recovered from COVID-19.

CDR3 DNA sequence: TGTGCCAGCAGTTCTCTCAGCTCCTATAATTCACCCCTCCACTTT. It specifies CASSSLSSYNSPLHF. The chain carries TRBV28 and TRBJ1-6; D call uncertain. CDR1 MDHEN and CDR2 SYDVKM come from the germline V gene. The CDR3 runs 15 residues. Trimming took off 4 bases at V and 0 bases at J, with 7 bases between the two ends.

The chain recombines TRBV5-6 with TRBJ1-3, with D uncertain. Between the trimmed V and J ends, which lost 2 bases and 2 bases, there was a span of 8 bases. This CDR3 contains 14 residues. Per germline, CDR1 SGHDT and CDR2 YYEEEE. For the CDR3, the DNA is TGTGCCAGCAGCTTTGTCAGAACTGGAAACACCATATATTTT. Amino acids: CASSFVRTGNTIYF.

The chain carries TRBV18 and TRBJ2-7, with unresolved D. Trimming cost V 6 bases and J 5 bases, with 8 bases left between them. The germline gives CDR1 KGHSH, CDR2 LQKENI. The CDR3 spans 11 residues. The CDR3 here is CASSRSDEQYF. Written as DNA, the CDR3 is TGTGCCAGCTCCCGGTCTGACGAGCAGTACTTC. The full variable domain, its missing parts supplied by reference TRBV18 and TRBJ2-7, is NAGVMQNPRHLVRRRGQEARLRCSPMKGHSHVYWYRQLPEEGLKFMVYLQKENIIDESGMPKERFSAEFPKEGPSILRIQQVVRGDSAAYFCASSRSDEQYFGPGTRLTVT.

The rearrangement links TRBV27 to TRBJ2-1, with D possibly being TRBD2 (5 bases). The germline V gene encodes CDR1 MNHEY and CDR2 SMNVEV (reference sequence). This CDR3 is built from 15 residues. The V end lost 4 bases, the J end lost 5 bases, and 15 bases lay between the germline ends. As DNA, the CDR3 is TGTGCCAGCAGTTCCCCCGGGGTAGGGCACAATGAGCAGTTCTTC. Amino acid sequence: CASSSPGVGHNEQFF.